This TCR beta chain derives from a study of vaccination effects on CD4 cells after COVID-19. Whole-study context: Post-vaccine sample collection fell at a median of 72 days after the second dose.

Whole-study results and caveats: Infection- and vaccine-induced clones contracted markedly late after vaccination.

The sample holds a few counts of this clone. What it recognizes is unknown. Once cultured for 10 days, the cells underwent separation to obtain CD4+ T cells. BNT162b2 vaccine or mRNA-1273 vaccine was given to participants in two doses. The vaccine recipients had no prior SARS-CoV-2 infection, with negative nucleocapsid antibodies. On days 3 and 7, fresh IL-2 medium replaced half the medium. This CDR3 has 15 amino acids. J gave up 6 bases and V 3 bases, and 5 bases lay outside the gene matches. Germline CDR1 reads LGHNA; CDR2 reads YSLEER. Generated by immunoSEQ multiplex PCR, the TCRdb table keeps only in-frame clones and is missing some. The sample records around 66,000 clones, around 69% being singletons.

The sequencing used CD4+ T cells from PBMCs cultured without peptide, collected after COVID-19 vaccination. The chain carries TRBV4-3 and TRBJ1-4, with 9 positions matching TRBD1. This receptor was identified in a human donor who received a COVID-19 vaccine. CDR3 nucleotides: TGCGCCAGCAGCCATGGGGACAGGGTTGATGAAAAACTGTTTTTT. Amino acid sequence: CASSHGDRVDEKLFF.